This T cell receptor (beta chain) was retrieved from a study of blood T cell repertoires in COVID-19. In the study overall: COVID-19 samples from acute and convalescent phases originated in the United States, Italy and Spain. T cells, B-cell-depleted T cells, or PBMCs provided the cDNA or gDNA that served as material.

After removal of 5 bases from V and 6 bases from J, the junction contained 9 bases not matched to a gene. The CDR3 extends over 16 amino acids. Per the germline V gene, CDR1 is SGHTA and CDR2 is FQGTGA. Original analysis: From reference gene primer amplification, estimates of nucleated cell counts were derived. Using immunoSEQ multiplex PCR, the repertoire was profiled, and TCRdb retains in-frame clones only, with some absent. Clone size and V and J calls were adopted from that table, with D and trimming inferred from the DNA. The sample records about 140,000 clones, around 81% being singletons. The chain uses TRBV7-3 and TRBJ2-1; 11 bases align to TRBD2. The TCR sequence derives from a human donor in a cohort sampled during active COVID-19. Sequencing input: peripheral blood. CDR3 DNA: TGTGCCAGCAGCCTAAGCCCCGGGACTAGCGGCAATGAGCAGTTCTTC. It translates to CASSLSPGTSGNEQFF.